The text below deals with one T cell receptor (beta chain). The antigen remains unidentified. TCRdb's copy holds only in-frame clones and misses some; the assay was immunoSEQ multiplex PCR. This table has tens of thousands of clones, approximately 94% appearing once. The record originates from a study of PD-1 blockade in classical Hodgkin lymphoma. Points from the study as a whole: At baseline, newly diagnosed patients reportedly showed less TCR diversity than healthy donors.

Germline values: CDR1 SGHTA, CDR2 FQGNSA. The CDR3 runs 18 residues. The ends lost 4 bases at V and 0 bases at J; junction bases unmatched: 12. The time point here: newly diagnosed, previously untreated cHL patient sample. Sample: peripheral blood mononuclear cells (PBMCs). The chain recombines TRBV7-2 with TRBJ2-1; 7 bases are a match to TRBD2. This TCR derives from a human donor with classical Hodgkin lymphoma. CDR3 amino acids: CASSSRTPAGNSYNEQFF. The CDR3 DNA reads TGTGCCAGCAGCTCCCGGACGCCAGCGGGGAACTCCTACAATGAGCAGTTCTTC.